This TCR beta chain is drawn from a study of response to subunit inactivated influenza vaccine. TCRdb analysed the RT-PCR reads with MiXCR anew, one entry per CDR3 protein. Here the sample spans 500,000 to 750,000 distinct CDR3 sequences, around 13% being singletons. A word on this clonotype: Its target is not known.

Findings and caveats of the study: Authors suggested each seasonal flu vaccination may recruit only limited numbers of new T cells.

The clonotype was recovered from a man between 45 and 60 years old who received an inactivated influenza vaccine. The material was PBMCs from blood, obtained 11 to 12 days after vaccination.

The CDR3 is CASSLHGGPNNEQFF. In nucleotides, the CDR3 is TGTGCCAGCAGTCTCCACGGGGGGCCCAACAATGAGCAGTTCTTC. J is TRBJ2-1 and V is TRBV7-9, with D perhaps TRBD2 (7 bases). Germline V lookup: CDR1 SEHNR, CDR2 FQNEAQ (reference sequence). This CDR3 is built from 15 residues. V was clipped by 6 bases and J by 5 bases, with 17 bases between them.